This TCR beta chain emerged from a study of blood T cells in healthy people across ages. CDR3 length: 14 amino acids. Germline V CDR1 and CDR2: MDHEN, SYDVKM. V trimming: 8 bases; J trimming: 0 bases; junction bases outside the gene matches: 5. For the second PCR, which ran for about 6 to 11 cycles, a sample-barcoded 5' primer and a J-beta primer mix were used. The template-switch adaptor was a 5' adaptor with 12 random nucleotides. It tagged each cDNA molecule. TCRdb reprocessed the 5' RACE reads via MiXCR and lists one record per CDR3 protein. The table lists fewer than 900,000 distinct CDR3 sequences, 49% of them singletons.

Sequencing was done on a sample of blood. The sequence derives from a woman in her sixties in good health. This chain joins TRBV28 and TRBJ2-3; 7 bases fit TRBD2. CDR3 DNA sequence: TGTGCCAGCCGGGCAGCGGGAAGCACAGATACGCAGTATTTT. This codes for CASRAAGSTDTQYF.